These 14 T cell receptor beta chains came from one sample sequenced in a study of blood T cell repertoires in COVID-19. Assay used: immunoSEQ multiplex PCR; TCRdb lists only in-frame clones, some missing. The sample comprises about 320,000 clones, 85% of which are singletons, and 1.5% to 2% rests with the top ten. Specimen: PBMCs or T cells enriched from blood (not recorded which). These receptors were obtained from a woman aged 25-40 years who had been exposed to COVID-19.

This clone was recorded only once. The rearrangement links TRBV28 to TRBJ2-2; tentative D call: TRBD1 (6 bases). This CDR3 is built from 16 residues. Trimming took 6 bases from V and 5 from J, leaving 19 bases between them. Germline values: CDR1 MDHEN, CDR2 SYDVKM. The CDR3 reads CASSCLTGKGTGELFF. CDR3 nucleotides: TGTGCCAGCAGCTGCCTCACAGGGAAGGGGACCGGGGAGCTGTTTTTT.

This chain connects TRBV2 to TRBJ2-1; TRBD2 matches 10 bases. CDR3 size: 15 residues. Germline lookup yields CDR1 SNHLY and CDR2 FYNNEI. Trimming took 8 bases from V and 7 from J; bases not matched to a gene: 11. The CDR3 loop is CASVVGTSVVNEQFF. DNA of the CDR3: TGTGCCAGCGTCGTTGGGACTAGCGTGGTGAATGAGCAGTTCTTC.

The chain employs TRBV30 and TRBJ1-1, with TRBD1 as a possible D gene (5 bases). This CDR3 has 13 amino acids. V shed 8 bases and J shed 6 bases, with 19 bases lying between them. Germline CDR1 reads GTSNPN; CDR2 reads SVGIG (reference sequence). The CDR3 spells CAHRRGPGSEAFF. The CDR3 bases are TGTGCCCACAGGAGGGGACCCGGATCTGAAGCTTTCTTT. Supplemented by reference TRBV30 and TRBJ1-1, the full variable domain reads SQTIHQWPATLVQPVGSPLSLECTVEGTSNPNLYWYRQAAGRGLQLLFYSVGIGQISSEVPQNLSASRPQDRQFILSSKKLLLSDSGFYLCAHRRGPGSEAFFGQGTRLTVV.

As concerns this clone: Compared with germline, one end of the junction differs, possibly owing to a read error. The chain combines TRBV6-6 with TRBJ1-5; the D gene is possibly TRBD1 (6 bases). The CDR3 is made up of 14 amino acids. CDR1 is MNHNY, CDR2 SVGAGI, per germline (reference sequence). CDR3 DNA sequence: TGTGCCAGCAGTTACTCGGCGAACAGACAGGCCTCCTTATTT. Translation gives CASSYSANRQASLF.

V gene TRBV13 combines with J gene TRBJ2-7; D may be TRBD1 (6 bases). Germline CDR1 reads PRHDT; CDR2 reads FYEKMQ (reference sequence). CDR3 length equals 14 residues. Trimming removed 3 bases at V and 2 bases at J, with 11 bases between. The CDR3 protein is CASSFPGQAYEQYF. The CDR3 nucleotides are TGTGCCAGCAGCTTCCCGGGACAAGCCTACGAGCAGTACTTC.

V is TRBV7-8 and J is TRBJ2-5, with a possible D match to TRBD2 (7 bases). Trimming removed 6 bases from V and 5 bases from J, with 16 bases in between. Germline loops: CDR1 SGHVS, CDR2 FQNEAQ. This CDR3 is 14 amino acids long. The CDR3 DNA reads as TGTGCCAGCAGTCCCGAGGGGGGGTGGGAGACCCAGTACTTC. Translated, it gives CASSPEGGWETQYF.

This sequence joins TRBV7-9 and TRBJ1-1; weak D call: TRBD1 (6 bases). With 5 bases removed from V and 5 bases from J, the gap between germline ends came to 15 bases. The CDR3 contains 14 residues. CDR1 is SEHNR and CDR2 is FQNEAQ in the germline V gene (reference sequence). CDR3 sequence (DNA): TGTGCCAGCAGCCGCTTGACAGGTGGAACTGAAGCTTTCTTT. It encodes CASSRLTGGTEAFF.

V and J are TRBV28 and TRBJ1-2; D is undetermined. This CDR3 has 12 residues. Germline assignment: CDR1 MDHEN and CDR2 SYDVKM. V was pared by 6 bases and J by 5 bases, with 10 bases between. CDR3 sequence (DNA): TGTGCCAGCAGGGTCGCACTATATGGCTACACCTTC. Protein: CASRVALYGYTF.

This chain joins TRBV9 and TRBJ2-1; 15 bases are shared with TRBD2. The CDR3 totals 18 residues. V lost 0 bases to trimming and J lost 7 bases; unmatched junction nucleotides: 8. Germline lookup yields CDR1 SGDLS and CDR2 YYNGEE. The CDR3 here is CASSVVKGGLAGGNEQFF. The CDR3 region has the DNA TGTGCCAGCAGCGTAGTGAAAGGGGGACTAGCGGGAGGAAATGAGCAGTTCTTC.

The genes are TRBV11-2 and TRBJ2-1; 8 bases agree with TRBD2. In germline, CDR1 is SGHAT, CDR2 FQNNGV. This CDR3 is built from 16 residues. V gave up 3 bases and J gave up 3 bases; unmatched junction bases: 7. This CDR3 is CASSLQTGLVYNEQFF. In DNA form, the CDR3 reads TGTGCCAGCAGCTTGCAGACGGGACTAGTCTACAATGAGCAGTTCTTC. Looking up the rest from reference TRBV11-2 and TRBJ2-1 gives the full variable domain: EAGVAQSPRYKIIEKRQSVAFWCNPISGHATLYWYQQILGQGPKLLIQFQNNGVVDDSQLPKDRFSAERLKGVDSTLKIQPAKLEDSAVYLCASSLQTGLVYNEQFFGPGTRLTVL.

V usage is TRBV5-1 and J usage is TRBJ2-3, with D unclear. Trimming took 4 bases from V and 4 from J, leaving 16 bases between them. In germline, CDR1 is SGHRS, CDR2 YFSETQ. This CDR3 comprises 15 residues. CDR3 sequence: CASSPAGLDADTQYF. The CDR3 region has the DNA TGCGCCAGCAGCCCCGCCGGCCTAGATGCAGATACGCAGTATTTT.

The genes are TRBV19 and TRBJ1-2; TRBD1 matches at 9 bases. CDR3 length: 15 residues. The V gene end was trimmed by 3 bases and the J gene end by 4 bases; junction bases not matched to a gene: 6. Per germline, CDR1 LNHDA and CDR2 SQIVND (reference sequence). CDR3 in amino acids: CASSITGGPTYGYTF. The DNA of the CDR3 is TGTGCCAGTAGTATCACAGGGGGCCCCACCTATGGCTACACCTTC.

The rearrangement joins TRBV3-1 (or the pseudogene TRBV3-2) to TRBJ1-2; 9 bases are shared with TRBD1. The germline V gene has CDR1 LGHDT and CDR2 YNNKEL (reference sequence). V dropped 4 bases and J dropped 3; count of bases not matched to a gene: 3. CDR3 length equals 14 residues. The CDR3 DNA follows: TGTGCCAGCAGCCCCCGGGACAGGGACTATGGCTACACCTTC. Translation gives CASSPRDRDYGYTF.

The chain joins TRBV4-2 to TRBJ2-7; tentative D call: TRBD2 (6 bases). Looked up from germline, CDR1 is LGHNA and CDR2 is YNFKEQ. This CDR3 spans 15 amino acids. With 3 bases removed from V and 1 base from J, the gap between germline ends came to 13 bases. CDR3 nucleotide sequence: TGTGCCAGCAGCCAGGAGGGTATCCTATCCTACGAGCAGTACTTC. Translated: CASSQEGILSYEQYF.